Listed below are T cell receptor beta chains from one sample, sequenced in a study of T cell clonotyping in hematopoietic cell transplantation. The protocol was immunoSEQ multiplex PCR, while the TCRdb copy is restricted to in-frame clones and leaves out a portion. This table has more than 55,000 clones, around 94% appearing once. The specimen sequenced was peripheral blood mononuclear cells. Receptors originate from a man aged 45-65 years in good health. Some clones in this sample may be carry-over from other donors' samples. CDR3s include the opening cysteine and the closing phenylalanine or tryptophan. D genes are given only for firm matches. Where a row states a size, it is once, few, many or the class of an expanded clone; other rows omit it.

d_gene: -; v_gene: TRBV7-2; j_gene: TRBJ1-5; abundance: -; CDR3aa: CASSLVDQPQHF; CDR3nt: TGTGCCAGCAGCTTAGTGGATCAGCCCCAGCATTTT
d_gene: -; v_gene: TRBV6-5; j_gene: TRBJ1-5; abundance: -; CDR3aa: CASSSSSNQPQHF; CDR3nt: TGTGCCAGCAGTTCCAGTTCCAATCAGCCCCAGCATTTT
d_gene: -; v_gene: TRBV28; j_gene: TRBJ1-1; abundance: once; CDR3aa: CASSLLQRNTEAFF; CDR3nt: TGTGCCAGCAGTTTATTGCAGAGAAACACTGAAGCTTTCTTT
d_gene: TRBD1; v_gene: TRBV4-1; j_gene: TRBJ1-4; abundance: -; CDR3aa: CASSQGQGGDEKLFF; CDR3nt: TGCGCCAGCAGCCAAGGTCAGGGGGGGGATGAAAAACTGTTTTTT
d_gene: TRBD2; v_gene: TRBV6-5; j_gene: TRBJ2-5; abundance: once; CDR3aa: CASSYFGRGGRETQYF; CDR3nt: TGTGCCAGCAGTTACTTCGGGCGGGGGGGCCGTGAGACCCAGTACTTC
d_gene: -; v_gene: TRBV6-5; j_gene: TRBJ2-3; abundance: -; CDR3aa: CACKADTQYF; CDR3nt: TGTGCCTGCAAAGCAGATACGCAGTATTTT
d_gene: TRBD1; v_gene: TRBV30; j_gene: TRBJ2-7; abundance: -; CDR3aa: CAWLKAGTGGEQYF; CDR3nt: TGTGCCTGGTTAAAGGCCGGGACAGGGGGCGAGCAGTACTTC
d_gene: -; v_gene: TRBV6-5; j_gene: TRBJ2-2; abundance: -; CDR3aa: CASSRGLGGELFF; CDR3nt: TGTGCCAGCAGCCGCGGACTCGGCGGGGAGCTGTTTTTT
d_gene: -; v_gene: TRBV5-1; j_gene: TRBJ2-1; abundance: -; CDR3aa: CASSLSLQHYNEQFF; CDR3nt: TGCGCCAGCAGCTTATCTCTACAGCACTACAATGAGCAGTTCTTC
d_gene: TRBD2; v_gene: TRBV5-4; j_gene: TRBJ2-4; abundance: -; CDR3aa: CASSLAGGLSIQYF; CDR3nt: TGTGCCAGCAGCTTAGCGGGAGGGTTATCCATTCAGTACTTC
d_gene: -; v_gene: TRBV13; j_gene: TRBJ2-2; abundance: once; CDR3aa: CASSTDTYTGELFF; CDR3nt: TGTGCCAGCAGCACGGACACTTACACCGGGGAGCTGTTTTTT
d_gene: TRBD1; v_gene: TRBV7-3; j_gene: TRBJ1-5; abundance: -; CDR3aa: CASSGQGFYQPQHF; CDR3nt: TGTGCCAGCAGCGGACAGGGATTCTATCAGCCCCAGCATTTT
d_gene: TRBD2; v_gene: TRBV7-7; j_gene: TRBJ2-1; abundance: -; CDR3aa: CASSSLAGVDNEQFF; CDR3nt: TGTGCTAGCAGTTCACTAGCGGGGGTAGACAATGAGCAGTTCTTC
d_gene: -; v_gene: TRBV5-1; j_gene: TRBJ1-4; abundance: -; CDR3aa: CASSQGDATNEKLFF; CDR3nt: TGCGCCAGCAGTCAAGGGGATGCAACTAATGAAAAACTGTTTTTT
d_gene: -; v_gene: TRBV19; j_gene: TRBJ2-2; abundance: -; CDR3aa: CASSGEASGNTGELFF; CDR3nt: TGTGCCAGTAGTGGTGAGGCAAGCGGGAACACCGGGGAGCTGTTTTTT
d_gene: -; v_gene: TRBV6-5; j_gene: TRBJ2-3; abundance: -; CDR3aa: CASSQGGTDTQYF; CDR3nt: TGTGCCAGCAGTCAGGGGGGAACAGATACGCAGTATTTT
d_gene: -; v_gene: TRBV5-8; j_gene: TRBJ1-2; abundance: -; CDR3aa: CASSLATGTWNYGYTF; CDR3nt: TGTGCCAGCAGCTTGGCGACAGGAACGTGGAACTATGGCTACACCTTC
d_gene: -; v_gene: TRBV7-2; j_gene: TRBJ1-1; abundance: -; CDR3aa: CASSIRTGSEAFF; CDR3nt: TGTGCCAGCAGTATTAGAACAGGGAGTGAAGCTTTCTTT
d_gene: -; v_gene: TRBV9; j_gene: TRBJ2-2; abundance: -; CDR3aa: CASSVLPTPSTGELFF; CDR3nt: TGTGCCAGCAGCGTATTACCCACACCCAGCACCGGGGAGCTGTTTTTT
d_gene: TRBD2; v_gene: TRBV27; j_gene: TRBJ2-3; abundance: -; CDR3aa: CASAAGVDTQYF; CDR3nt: TGTGCCAGCGCAGCGGGAGTAGATACGCAGTATTTT
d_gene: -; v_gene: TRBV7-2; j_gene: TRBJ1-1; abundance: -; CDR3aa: CASSLVRGEAFF; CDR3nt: TGTGCCAGCAGCTTAGTGCGGGGTGAAGCTTTCTTT
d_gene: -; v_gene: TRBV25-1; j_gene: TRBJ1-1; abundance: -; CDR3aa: CASSAFNEAFF; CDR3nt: TGTGCCAGCAGTGCCTTCAACGAAGCTTTCTTT
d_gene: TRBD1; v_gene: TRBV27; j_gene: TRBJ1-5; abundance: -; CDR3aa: CASSLGSTGSIHF; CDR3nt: TGTGCCAGCAGTTTGGGCTCGACAGGGTCGATACATTTT